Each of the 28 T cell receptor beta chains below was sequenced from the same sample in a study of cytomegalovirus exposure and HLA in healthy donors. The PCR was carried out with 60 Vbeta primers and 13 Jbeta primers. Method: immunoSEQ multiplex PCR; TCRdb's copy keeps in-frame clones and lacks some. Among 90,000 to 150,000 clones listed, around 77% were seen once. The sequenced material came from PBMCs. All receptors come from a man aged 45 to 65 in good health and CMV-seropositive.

The CDR3 DNA sequence: TGTGCCAGCAGCTACGCCTCTAGCGGCTCTAGCACAGATACGCAGTATTTT. Protein product: CASSYASSGSSTDTQYF. The rearrangement joins TRBV5-6 to TRBJ2-3; 7 bases fit TRBD2. This CDR3 region has 17 residues. Germline V lookup: CDR1 SGHDT, CDR2 YYEEEE. The ends lost 3 bases at V and 0 bases at J; junction bases unmatched: 10. Drawing the rest from reference TRBV5-6 and TRBJ2-3, the complete variable domain is DAGVTQSPTHLIKTRGQQVTLRCSPKSGHDTVSWYQQALGQGPQFIFQYYEEEERQRGNFPDRFSGHQFPNYSSELNVNALLLGDSALYLCASSYASSGSSTDTQYFGPGTRLTVL.

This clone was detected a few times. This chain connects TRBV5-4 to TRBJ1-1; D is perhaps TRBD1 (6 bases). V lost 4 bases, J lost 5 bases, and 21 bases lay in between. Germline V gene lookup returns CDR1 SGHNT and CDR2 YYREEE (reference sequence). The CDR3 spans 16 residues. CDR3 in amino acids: CASSEGGGGRGTEAFF. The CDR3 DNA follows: TGTGCCAGCAGCGAGGGGGGGGGCGGGAGGGGGACTGAAGCTTTCTTT.

CDR3 sequence: CASSSGQGGWLNTEAFF. CDR3 nucleotides: TGCGCCAGCAGCTCCGGACAGGGGGGATGGCTGAACACTGAAGCTTTCTTT. The chain employs TRBV5-1 and TRBJ1-1; 10 nucleotides align to TRBD1. This CDR3 region has 17 residues. V was clipped by 3 bases and J by 0 bases; unmatched bases: 8. CDR1 is SGHRS and CDR2 is YFSETQ in the germline V gene.

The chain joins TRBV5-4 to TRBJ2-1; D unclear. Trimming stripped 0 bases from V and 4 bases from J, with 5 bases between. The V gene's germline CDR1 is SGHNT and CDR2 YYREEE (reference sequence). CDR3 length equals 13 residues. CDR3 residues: CASSLVPYNEQFF. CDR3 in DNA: TGTGCCAGCAGCTTGGTCCCTTACAATGAGCAGTTCTTC.

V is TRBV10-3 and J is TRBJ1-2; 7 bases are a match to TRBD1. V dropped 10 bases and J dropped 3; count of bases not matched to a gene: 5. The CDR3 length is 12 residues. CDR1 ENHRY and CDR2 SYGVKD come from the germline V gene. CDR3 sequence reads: CASSGQYYGYTF. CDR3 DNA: TGTGCCAGTTCGGGACAGTACTATGGCTACACCTTC.

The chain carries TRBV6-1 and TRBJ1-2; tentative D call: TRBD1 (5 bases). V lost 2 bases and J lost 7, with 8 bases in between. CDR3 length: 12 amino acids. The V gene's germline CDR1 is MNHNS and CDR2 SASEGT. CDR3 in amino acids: CASSERGIGYTF. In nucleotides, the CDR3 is TGTGCCAGCAGTGAAAGGGGAATTGGCTACACCTTC.

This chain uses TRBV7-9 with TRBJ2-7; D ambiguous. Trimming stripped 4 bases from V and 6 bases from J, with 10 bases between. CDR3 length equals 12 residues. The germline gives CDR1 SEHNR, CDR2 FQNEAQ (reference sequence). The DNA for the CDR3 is TGTGCCAGCAGCTCCACAAGTTCCGAGCAGTACTTC. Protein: CASSSTSSEQYF. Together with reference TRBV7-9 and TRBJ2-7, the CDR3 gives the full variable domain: DTGVSQNPRHKITKRGQNVTFRCDPISEHNRLYWYRQTLGQGPEFLTYFQNEAQLEKSRLLSDRFSAERPKGSFSTLEIQRTEQGDSAMYLCASSSTSSEQYFGPGTRLTVT.

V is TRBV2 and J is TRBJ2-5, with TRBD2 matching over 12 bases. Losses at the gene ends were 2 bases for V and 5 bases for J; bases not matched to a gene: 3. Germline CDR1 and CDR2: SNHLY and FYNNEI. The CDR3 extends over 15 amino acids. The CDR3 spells CASSERLAGVETQYF. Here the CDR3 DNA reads TGTGCCAGCAGTGAACGACTAGCGGGAGTTGAGACCCAGTACTTC.

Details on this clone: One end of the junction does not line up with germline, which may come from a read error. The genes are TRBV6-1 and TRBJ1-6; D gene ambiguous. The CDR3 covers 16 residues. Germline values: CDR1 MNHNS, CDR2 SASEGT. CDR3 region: CTSSAYSAGGLSPLHF. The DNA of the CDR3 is TGTACCAGCAGTGCCTATTCGGCCGGAGGCCTTTCACCCCTCCACTTT.

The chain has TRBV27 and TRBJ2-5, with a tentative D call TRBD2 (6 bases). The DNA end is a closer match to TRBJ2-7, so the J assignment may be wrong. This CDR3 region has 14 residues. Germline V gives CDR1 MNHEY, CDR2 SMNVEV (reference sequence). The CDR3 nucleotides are TGTGCCAGCAAAAGGGGACTGAGCTCCTACGAGCAGTACTTC. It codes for CASKRGLSSYEQYF.

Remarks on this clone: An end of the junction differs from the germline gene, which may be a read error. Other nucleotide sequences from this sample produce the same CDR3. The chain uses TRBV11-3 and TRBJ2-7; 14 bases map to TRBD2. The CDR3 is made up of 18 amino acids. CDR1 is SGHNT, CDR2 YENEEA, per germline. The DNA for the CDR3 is TGCGCCAGCAGCCCGACAGGACTAGCGGGAGGCCTACACACCGAGCAGTACTTC. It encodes CASSPTGLAGGLHTEQYF.

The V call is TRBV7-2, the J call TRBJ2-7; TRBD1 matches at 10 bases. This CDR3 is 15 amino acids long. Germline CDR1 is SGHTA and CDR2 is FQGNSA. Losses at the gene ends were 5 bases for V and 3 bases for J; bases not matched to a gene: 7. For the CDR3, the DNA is TGTGCCAGCAGCAGCCGACAGGGGGCAGTCTACGAGCAGTACTTC. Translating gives CASSSRQGAVYEQYF. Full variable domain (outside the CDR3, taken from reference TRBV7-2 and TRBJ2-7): GAGVSQSPSNKVTEKGKDVELRCDPISGHTALYWYRQSLGQGLEFLIYFQGNSAPDKSGLPSDRFSAERTGGSVSTLTIQRTQQEDSAVYLCASSSRQGAVYEQYFGPGTRLTVT.

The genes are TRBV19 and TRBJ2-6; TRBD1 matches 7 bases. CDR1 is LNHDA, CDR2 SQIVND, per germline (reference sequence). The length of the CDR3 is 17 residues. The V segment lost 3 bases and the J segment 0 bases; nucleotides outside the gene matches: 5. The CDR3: CASSIQGVGSGANVLTF. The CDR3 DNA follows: TGTGCCAGTAGTATTCAGGGGGTGGGCTCTGGGGCCAACGTCCTGACTTTC.

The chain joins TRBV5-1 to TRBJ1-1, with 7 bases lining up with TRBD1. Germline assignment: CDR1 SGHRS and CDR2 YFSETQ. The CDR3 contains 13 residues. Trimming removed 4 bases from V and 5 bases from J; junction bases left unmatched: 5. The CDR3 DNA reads TGCGCCAGCAGCAGACAGGGTGAGACTGAAGCTTTCTTT. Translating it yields CASSRQGETEAFF.

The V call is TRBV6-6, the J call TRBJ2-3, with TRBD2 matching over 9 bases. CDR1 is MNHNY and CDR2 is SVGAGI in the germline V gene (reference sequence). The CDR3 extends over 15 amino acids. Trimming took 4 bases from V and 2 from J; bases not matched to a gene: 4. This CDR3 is CASSSQRGDTDTQYF. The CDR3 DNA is TGTGCCAGCAGTTCTCAGCGGGGGGACACAGATACGCAGTATTTT.

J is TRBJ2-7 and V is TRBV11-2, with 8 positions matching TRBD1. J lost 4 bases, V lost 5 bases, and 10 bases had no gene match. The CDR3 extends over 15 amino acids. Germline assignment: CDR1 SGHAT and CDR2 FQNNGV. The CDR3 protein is CASSIRTGPGYEQYF. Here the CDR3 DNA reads TGTGCCAGCAGCATCCGGACAGGGCCCGGATACGAGCAGTACTTC.

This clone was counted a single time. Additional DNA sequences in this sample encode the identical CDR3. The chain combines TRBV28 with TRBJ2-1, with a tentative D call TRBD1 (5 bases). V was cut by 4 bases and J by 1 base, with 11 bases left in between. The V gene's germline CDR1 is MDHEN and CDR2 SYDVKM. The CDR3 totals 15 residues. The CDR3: CASSSPGLSYNEQFF. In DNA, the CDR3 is TGTGCCAGCAGTTCCCCAGGGTTGTCCTACAATGAGCAGTTCTTC. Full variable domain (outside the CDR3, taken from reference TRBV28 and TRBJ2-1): DVKVTQSSRYLVKRTGEKVFLECVQDMDHENMFWYRQDPGLGLRLIYFSYDVKMKEKGDIPEGYSVSREKKERFSLILESASTNQTSMYLCASSSPGLSYNEQFFGPGTRLTVL.

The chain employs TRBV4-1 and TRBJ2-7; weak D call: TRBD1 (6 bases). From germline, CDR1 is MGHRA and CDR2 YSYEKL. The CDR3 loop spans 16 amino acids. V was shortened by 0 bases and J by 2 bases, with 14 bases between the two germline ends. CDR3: CASSQDVAGATYEQYF. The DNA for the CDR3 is TGCGCCAGCAGCCAAGATGTAGCAGGGGCGACCTACGAGCAGTACTTC.

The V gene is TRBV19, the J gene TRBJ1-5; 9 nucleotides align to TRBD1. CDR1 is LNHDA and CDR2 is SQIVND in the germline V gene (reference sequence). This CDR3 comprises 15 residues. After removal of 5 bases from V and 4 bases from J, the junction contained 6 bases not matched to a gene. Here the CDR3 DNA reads TGTGCCAGTAGTGCCCAGGGGACAGGGAATCAGCCCCAGCATTTT. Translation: CASSAQGTGNQPQHF. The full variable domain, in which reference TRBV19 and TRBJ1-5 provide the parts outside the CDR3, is DGGITQSPKYLFRKEGQNVTLSCEQNLNHDAMYWYRQDPGQGLRLIYYSQIVNDFQKGDIAEGYSVSREKKESFPLTVTSAQKNPTAFYLCASSAQGTGNQPQHFGDGTRLSIL.

This chain's CDR3 is CASSPRDVHAANEKLFF. The CDR3 DNA reads as TGTGCCAGCTCTCCTAGAGATGTGCACGCCGCTAATGAAAAACTGTTTTTT. The V call is TRBV18, the J call TRBJ1-4; no clear D gene. Germline values: CDR1 KGHSH, CDR2 LQKENI. V lost 6 bases and J lost 3, with 20 bases in between. This CDR3 is built from 17 residues.

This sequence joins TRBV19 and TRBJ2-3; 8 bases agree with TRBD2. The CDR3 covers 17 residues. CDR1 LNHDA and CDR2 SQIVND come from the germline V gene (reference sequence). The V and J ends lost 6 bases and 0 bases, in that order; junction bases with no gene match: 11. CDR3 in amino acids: CASSTPGGRTSTDTQYF. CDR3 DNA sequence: TGTGCCAGTAGCACTCCGGGGGGGCGAACGAGCACAGATACGCAGTATTTT.

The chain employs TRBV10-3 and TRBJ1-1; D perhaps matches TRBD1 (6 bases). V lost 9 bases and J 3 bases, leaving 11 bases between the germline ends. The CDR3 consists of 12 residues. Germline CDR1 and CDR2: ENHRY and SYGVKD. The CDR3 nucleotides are TGTGCCATTCAGGGGCAGGACACTGAAGCTTTCTTT. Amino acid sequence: CAIQGQDTEAFF.

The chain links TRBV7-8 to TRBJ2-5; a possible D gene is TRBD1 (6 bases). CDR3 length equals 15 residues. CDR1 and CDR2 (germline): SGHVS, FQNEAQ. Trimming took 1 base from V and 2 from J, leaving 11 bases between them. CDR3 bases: TGTGCCAGCAGCTTAGGGCCGGGACAACAAGAGACCCAGTACTTC. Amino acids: CASSLGPGQQETQYF.

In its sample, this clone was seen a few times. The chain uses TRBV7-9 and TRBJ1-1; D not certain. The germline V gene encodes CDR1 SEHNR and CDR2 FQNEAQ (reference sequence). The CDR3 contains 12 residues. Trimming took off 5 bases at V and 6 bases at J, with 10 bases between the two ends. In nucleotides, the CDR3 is TGTGCCAGCAGCCAAACCGGGGCTGAAGCTTTCTTT. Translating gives CASSQTGAEAFF. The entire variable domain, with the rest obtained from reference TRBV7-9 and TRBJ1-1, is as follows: DTGVSQNPRHKITKRGQNVTFRCDPISEHNRLYWYRQTLGQGPEFLTYFQNEAQLEKSRLLSDRFSAERPKGSFSTLEIQRTEQGDSAMYLCASSQTGAEAFFGQGTRLTVV.

CDR3 loop: CASSLGQGRADTQYF. CDR3 in DNA: TGTGCCAGCAGCTTGGGACAGGGAAGGGCAGATACGCAGTATTTT. The rearrangement uses TRBV28 and TRBJ2-3; 9 bases agree with TRBD1. The germline V gene encodes CDR1 MDHEN and CDR2 SYDVKM. The CDR3 length is 15 residues. V lost 6 bases to trimming and J lost 4 bases; unmatched junction nucleotides: 8. Using reference TRBV28 and TRBJ2-3 for the parts outside the CDR3, the full variable domain is DVKVTQSSRYLVKRTGEKVFLECVQDMDHENMFWYRQDPGLGLRLIYFSYDVKMKEKGDIPEGYSVSREKKERFSLILESASTNQTSMYLCASSLGQGRADTQYFGPGTRLTVL.

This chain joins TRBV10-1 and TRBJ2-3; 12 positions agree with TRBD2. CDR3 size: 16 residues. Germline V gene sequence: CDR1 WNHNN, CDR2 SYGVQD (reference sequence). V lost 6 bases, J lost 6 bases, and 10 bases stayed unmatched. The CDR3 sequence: CASRNGTSGPRDTQYF. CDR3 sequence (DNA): TGCGCCAGCAGGAACGGGACTAGCGGGCCCCGGGATACGCAGTATTTT.

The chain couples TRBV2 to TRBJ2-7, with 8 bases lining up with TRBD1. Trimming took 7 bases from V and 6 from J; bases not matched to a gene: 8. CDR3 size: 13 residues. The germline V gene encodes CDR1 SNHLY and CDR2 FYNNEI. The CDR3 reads CASKDRDLGEQYF. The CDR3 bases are TGTGCCAGCAAGGACAGGGACCTGGGCGAGCAGTACTTC. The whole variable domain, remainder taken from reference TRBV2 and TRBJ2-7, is EPEVTQTPSHQVTQMGQEVILRCVPISNHLYFYWYRQILGQKVEFLVSFYNNEISEKSEIFDDQFSVERPDGSNFTLKIRSTKLEDSAMYFCASKDRDLGEQYFGPGTRLTVT.

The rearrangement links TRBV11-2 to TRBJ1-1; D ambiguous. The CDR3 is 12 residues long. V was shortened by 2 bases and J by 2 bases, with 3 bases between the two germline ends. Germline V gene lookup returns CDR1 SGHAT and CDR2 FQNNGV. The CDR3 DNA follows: TGTGCCAGCAGCTTAACTAACACTGAAGCTTTCTTT. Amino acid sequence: CASSLTNTEAFF.